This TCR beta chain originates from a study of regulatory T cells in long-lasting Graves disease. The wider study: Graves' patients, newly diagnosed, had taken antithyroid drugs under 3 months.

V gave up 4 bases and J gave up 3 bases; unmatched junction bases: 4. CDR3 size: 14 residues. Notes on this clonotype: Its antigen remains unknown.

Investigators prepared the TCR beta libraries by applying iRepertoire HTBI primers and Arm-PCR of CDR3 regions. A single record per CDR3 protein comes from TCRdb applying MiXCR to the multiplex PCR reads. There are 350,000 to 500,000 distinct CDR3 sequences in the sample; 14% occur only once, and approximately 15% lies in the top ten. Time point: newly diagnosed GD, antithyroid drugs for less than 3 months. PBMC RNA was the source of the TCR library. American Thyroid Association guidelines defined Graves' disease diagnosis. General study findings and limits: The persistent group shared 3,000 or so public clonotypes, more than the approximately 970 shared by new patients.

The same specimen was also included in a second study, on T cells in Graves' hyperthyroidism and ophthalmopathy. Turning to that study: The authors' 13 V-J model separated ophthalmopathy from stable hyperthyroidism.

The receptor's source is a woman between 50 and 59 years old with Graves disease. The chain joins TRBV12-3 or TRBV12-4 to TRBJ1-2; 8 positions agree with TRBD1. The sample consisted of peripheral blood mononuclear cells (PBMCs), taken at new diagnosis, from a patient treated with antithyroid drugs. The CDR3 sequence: CASSSGTGHYGYTF. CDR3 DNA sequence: TGTGCCAGCAGTTCCGGGACAGGCCACTATGGCTACACCTTC.